Presented here are 26 T cell receptor beta chains from one specimen sequenced in a study of T cell responses to AZD1222 COVID-19 vaccine. Assay used: immunoSEQ multiplex PCR; TCRdb lists only in-frame clones, some missing. The sample carries about 130,000 clones, over 75% recorded once. Sequencing was performed on peripheral blood, taken on day 0 of AZD1222 vaccination. All receptors derive from an adult in good health.

This clone was found a few times. The V call is TRBV3-1 (or the pseudogene TRBV3-2), the J call TRBJ2-1, with a possible D match to TRBD2 (6 bases). Deletions cut 3 bases from V and 8 bases from J, with 11 bases between. This CDR3 is 13 amino acids long. From germline, CDR1 is LGHDT and CDR2 YNNKEL (reference sequence). CDR3: CASSHHRDYEQFF. The CDR3, as DNA: TGTGCCAGCAGCCATCACCGGGACTATGAGCAGTTCTTC.

The gene calls are TRBV28 and TRBJ2-1; TRBD2 matches at 7 bases. The CDR3 contains 12 residues. Per the germline V gene, CDR1 is MDHEN and CDR2 is SYDVKM. V lost 11 bases, J lost 4 bases, and 5 bases stayed unmatched. CDR3 sequence: CAVWEGYNEQFF. The CDR3 region has the DNA TGTGCCGTGTGGGAGGGGTACAATGAGCAGTTCTTC.

V usage is TRBV30 and J usage is TRBJ1-5; D remains ambiguous. The CDR3 is 14 residues long. From germline, CDR1 is GTSNPN and CDR2 SVGIG (reference sequence). Deletions cut 0 bases from V and 7 bases from J, with 13 bases between. The CDR3 region has the DNA TGTGCCTGGAGTGTACACCTGGCTGGGCAGCCCCAGCATTTT. This gives the protein CAWSVHLAGQPQHF.

The V gene is TRBV30, the J gene TRBJ2-3; 9 bases are a match to TRBD2. Trimming took 1 base from V and 0 from J; bases not matched to a gene: 2. CDR3 length: 15 amino acids. The germline V gene encodes CDR1 GTSNPN and CDR2 SVGIG (reference sequence). This chain's CDR3 is CAWSGLAESTDTQYF. In DNA, the CDR3 is TGTGCCTGGAGTGGACTAGCGGAGAGCACAGATACGCAGTATTTT.

V usage is TRBV19 and J usage is TRBJ1-2, with unresolved D. The CDR3 loop spans 13 amino acids. The ends were cut back, 6 bases at V and 7 bases at J, with 15 bases in the middle. Germline V gene sequence: CDR1 LNHDA, CDR2 SQIVND (reference sequence). This chain's CDR3 is CASRSETGGGYTF. CDR3 nucleotides: TGTGCCAGTAGGAGCGAAACGGGCGGTGGCTACACCTTC.

V is TRBV5-1 and J is TRBJ1-4; 10 bases fit TRBD1. The CDR3 totals 15 residues. Germline V gene sequence: CDR1 SGHRS, CDR2 YFSETQ. With 4 bases clipped from V and 8 bases from J, the junction kept 8 bases outside the gene matches. Here the CDR3 reads CASSDLTGGGEKLFF. The CDR3, as DNA: TGCGCCAGCAGCGACCTGACAGGGGGCGGCGAAAAACTGTTTTTT.

This rearrangement joins TRBV5-1 to TRBJ2-5, with D maybe TRBD1 (6 bases). Looked up from germline, CDR1 is SGHRS and CDR2 is YFSETQ. Trimming removed 2 bases from V and 5 bases from J, with 19 bases in between. The CDR3 runs to 16 residues. CDR3: CASSLLGASLGETQYF. The CDR3 DNA reads as TGCGCCAGCAGCTTATTGGGGGCCTCACTAGGGGAGACCCAGTACTTC.

The J gene is TRBJ1-5, the V gene TRBV9, with D possibly being TRBD1 (5 bases). Trimming removed 0 bases at V and 1 base at J, with 8 bases between. CDR1 SGDLS and CDR2 YYNGEE come from the germline V gene. This CDR3 has 15 residues. The CDR3 region has the DNA TGTGCCAGCAGCGTAGGGGAGGGGAGCAATCAGCCCCAGCATTTT. Translation gives CASSVGEGSNQPQHF.

The chain carries TRBV30 and TRBJ2-1, with 9 bases that match TRBD2. Looked up from germline, CDR1 is GTSNPN and CDR2 is SVGIG (reference sequence). Losses at the gene ends were 0 bases for V and 5 bases for J; bases not matched to a gene: 5. This CDR3 contains 15 residues. CDR3 loop: CAWSVLRTSDNEQFF. CDR3 DNA: TGTGCCTGGAGTGTACTAAGGACTAGCGACAATGAGCAGTTCTTC.

The chain recombines TRBV2 with TRBJ2-7; D may be TRBD1 (5 bases). CDR1 is SNHLY and CDR2 is FYNNEI in the germline V gene. Trimming removed 1 base from V and 3 bases from J, with 10 bases in between. The CDR3 runs to 14 residues. The CDR3 DNA is TGTGCCAGCAGTGAAGTTTTCCAGGGCTACGAGCAGTACTTC. This translates into CASSEVFQGYEQYF.

This clone was counted only a few times. The chain employs TRBV7-3 and TRBJ2-1, with 11 nucleotides matching TRBD2. Germline V gives CDR1 SGHTA, CDR2 FQGTGA. The CDR3 loop spans 14 amino acids. V was clipped by 4 bases and J by 8 bases; unmatched bases: 4. Here the CDR3 reads CASSSTSGSYEQFF. CDR3 DNA sequence: TGTGCCAGCAGCTCCACTAGCGGGAGCTATGAGCAGTTCTTC. Filled out from reference TRBV7-3 and TRBJ2-1, the complete variable domain reads GAGVSQTPSNKVTEKGKYVELRCDPISGHTALYWYRQSLGQGPEFLIYFQGTGAADDSGLPNDRFFAVRPEGSVSTLKIQRTERGDSAVYLCASSSTSGSYEQFFGPGTRLTVL.

The chain has TRBV5-1 and TRBJ2-7; perhaps TRBD2 as D (7 bases). Germline V lookup: CDR1 SGHRS, CDR2 YFSETQ. Trimming removed 6 bases at V and 2 bases at J, with 12 bases between. The CDR3 consists of 13 residues. The CDR3 DNA sequence: TGCGCCAGCAACCTGGGGGGGCCCTACGAGCAGTACTTC. Residues: CASNLGGPYEQYF. The full variable domain, rest sourced from reference TRBV5-1 and TRBJ2-7, is KAGVTQTPRYLIKTRGQQVTLSCSPISGHRSVSWYQQTPGQGLQFLFEYFSETQRNKGNFPGRFSGRQFSNSRSEMNVSTLELGDSALYLCASNLGGPYEQYFGPGTRLTVT.

The rearrangement links TRBV2 to TRBJ1-1; D is unresolved. The CDR3 is 14 amino acids. Trimming took off 7 bases at V and 0 bases at J, with 12 bases between the two ends. The V gene's germline CDR1 is SNHLY and CDR2 FYNNEI. The CDR3 sequence is CASKGPVMNTEAFF. CDR3 DNA sequence: TGTGCCAGCAAAGGCCCTGTAATGAACACTGAAGCTTTCTTT.

The V and J genes are TRBV5-4 and TRBJ1-2; D remains unclear. V lost 4 bases to trimming and J lost 8 bases, with 21 bases between them. The V gene's germline CDR1 is SGHNT and CDR2 YYREEE (reference sequence). The CDR3 runs to 15 residues. As DNA, the CDR3 is TGTGCCAGCAGCCCTCCGGGCCTTCGTTTAATGGGCTACACCTTC. Its translation: CASSPPGLRLMGYTF. The whole variable domain, filled in from reference TRBV5-4 and TRBJ1-2, reads ETGVTQSPTHLIKTRGQQVTLRCSSQSGHNTVSWYQQALGQGPQFIFQYYREEENGRGNFPPRFSGLQFPNYSSELNVNALELDDSALYLCASSPPGLRLMGYTFGSGTRLTVV.

This chain links TRBV11-3 with TRBJ2-7, with D maybe TRBD2 (6 bases). CDR3 length: 15 amino acids. In germline, CDR1 is SGHNT, CDR2 YENEEA. The ends were cut back, 5 bases at V and 0 bases at J, with 14 bases in the middle. The CDR3, as DNA: TGTGCCAGCAGCCGGGACTTCCGCAGCTCCTACGAGCAGTACTTC. This sequence encodes CASSRDFRSSYEQYF.

The chain uses TRBV5-4 and TRBJ1-2; 7 nucleotides line up with TRBD1. V shed 0 bases, J shed 8 bases, and the junction held 4 bases outside the gene matches. Germline V lookup: CDR1 SGHNT, CDR2 YYREEE (reference sequence). The CDR3 length is 13 residues. This chain's CDR3 is CASSLEQGEGYTF. The CDR3 DNA reads as TGTGCCAGCAGCTTGGAGCAGGGGGAGGGCTACACCTTC.

The genes are TRBV6-4 and TRBJ2-3; 15 bases agree with TRBD2. Germline values: CDR1 MRHNA, CDR2 SNTAGT. With V trimmed by 2 bases and J by 6 bases, 0 bases remained unmatched. The CDR3 spans 15 residues. The DNA of the CDR3 is TGTGCCAGCAGTGACGGGACTAGCGGGGGGGATACGCAGTATTTT. Translation: CASSDGTSGGDTQYF.

The genes are TRBV25-1 and TRBJ1-2, with D maybe TRBD1 (6 bases). The V end lost 5 bases, the J end lost 6 bases, and 13 bases lay between the germline ends. From germline, CDR1 is MGHDK and CDR2 SYGVNS. The CDR3 sequence is 13 residues long. The CDR3 sequence: CASSTGQWDGYTF. CDR3 sequence (DNA): TGTGCCAGCAGTACGGGACAATGGGATGGCTACACCTTC.

This clone was found once. The V call is TRBV2, the J call TRBJ1-2, with D unclear. The CDR3 totals 13 residues. Germline CDR1 and CDR2: SNHLY and FYNNEI. Trimming removed 6 bases from V and 3 bases from J, with 11 bases in between. The chain's CDR3 is CASSEVRDYGYTF. In DNA form, the CDR3 reads TGTGCCAGCAGCGAGGTTCGGGACTATGGCTACACCTTC.

V usage is TRBV27 and J usage is TRBJ2-1; 16 bases align to TRBD2. Per germline, CDR1 MNHEY and CDR2 SMNVEV (reference sequence). With V trimmed by 0 bases and J by 7 bases, 6 bases remained unmatched. This CDR3 is built from 18 residues. The CDR3 loop reads CASSLSLGTSGGANEQFF. The CDR3 region has the DNA TGTGCCAGCAGTTTATCGCTCGGGACTAGCGGGGGGGCAAATGAGCAGTTCTTC.

The J gene is TRBJ2-5, the V gene TRBV3-1 (or the pseudogene TRBV3-2); possibly TRBD2 for D (5 bases). There are 16 residues in the CDR3. Trimming cost V 1 base and J 3 bases, with 15 bases left between them. The germline CDR1 and CDR2 sequences are LGHDT and YNNKEL (reference sequence). The CDR3 coding sequence is TGTGCCAGCAGCCAAGCGTTCCGGGGAGAAGAAGAGACCCAGTACTTC. It specifies CASSQAFRGEEETQYF.

V usage is TRBV11-3 and J usage is TRBJ2-1; 10 nucleotides line up with TRBD1. V lost 1 base and J lost 9; bases outside the gene matches: 15. The germline V gene has CDR1 SGHNT and CDR2 YENEEA. The CDR3 sequence is 18 residues long. CDR3 bases: TGTGCCAGCAGCTTAGCCCACCGAAGGACAGGGGGATCAAGTGAGCAGTTCTTC. This sequence encodes CASSLAHRRTGGSSEQFF.

The rearrangement links TRBV7-2 to TRBJ2-2; TRBD2 aligns across 11 bases. The trim removed 5 bases at V and 2 bases at J, leaving 7 bases unmatched. The CDR3 length is 17 residues. Germline-derived CDR1 and CDR2 are SGHTA and FQGNSA. CDR3 coding DNA: TGTGCCAGCAGCCTTAGACTAGCGGGATCAAACACCGGGGAGCTGTTTTTT. Amino acids: CASSLRLAGSNTGELFF.

This chain uses TRBV18 with TRBJ1-2; D gene unclear. CDR1 and CDR2 (germline): KGHSH, LQKENI. This CDR3 is 15 amino acids long. V was cut by 0 bases and J by 4 bases, with 12 bases left in between. This CDR3 reads CASSPPGSAGYGYTF. CDR3 DNA: TGTGCCAGCTCACCACCCGGATCTGCAGGCTATGGCTACACCTTC.

The chain recombines TRBV6-5 with TRBJ2-5; 8 positions agree with TRBD1. The germline V gene encodes CDR1 MNHEY and CDR2 SVGAGI. After removal of 8 bases from V and 5 bases from J, the junction contained 13 bases not matched to a gene. This CDR3 region has 15 residues. The CDR3 DNA follows: TGTGCCAGCGGAACGCGGGACAGGCCCCGGGAGACCCAGTACTTC. It codes for CASGTRDRPRETQYF.

This clone was observed a few times. CDR3 nucleotide sequence: TGCGCCAGCAGCCAAGAAGGGACAGCCATTTTGAGGTCACCCCTCCACTTT. Amino acids: CASSQEGTAILRSPLHF. The genes are TRBV4-1 and TRBJ1-6, with 7 bases fitting TRBD1. The CDR3 sequence is 17 residues long. Germline assignment: CDR1 MGHRA and CDR2 YSYEKL. Trimming took 0 bases from V and 10 from J; bases not matched to a gene: 12.